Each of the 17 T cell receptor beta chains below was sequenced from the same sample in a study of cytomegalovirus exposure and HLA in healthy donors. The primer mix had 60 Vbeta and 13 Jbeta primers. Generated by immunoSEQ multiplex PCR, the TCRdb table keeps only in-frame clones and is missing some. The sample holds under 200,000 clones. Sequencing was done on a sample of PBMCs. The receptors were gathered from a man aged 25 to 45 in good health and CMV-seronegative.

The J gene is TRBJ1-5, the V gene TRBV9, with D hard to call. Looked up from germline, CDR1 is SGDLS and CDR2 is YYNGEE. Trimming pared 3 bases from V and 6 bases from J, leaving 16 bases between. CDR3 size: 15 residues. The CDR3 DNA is TGTGCCAGCAGCGCGGACGGGGTGATGGGTCAGCCCCAGCATTTT. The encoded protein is CASSADGVMGQPQHF.

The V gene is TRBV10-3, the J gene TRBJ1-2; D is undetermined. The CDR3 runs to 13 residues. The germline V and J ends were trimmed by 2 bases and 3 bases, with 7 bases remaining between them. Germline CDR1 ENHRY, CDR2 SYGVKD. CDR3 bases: TGTGCCATCAGTGAGGTAACGGACTATGGCTACACCTTC. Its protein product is CAISEVTDYGYTF.

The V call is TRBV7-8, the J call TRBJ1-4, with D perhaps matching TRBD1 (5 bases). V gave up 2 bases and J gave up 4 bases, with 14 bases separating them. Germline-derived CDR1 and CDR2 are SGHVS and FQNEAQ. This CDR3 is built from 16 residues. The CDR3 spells CASSLSGKLHNEKLFF. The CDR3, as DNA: TGTGCCAGCAGCTTATCAGGGAAGTTGCATAATGAAAAACTGTTTTTT.

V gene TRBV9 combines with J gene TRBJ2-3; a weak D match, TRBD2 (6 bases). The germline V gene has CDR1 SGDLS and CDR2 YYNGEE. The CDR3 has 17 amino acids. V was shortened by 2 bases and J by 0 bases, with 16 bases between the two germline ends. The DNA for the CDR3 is TGTGCCAGCAGCGTTAGTAGTCTAGCGACTAGCACAGATACGCAGTATTTT. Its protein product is CASSVSSLATSTDTQYF.

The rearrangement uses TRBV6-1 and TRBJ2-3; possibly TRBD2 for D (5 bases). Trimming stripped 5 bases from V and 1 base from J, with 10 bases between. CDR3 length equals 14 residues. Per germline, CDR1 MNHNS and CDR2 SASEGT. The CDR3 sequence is CASSTLGGTDTQYF. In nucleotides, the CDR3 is TGTGCCAGCAGTACCCTCGGGGGCACAGATACGCAGTATTTT.

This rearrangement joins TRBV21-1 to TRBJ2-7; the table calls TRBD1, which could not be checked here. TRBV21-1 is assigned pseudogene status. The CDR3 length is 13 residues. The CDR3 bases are TGTGCCAGCACCACAGGGGATTCCTACGAGCAGTACTTC. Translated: CASTTGDSYEQYF.

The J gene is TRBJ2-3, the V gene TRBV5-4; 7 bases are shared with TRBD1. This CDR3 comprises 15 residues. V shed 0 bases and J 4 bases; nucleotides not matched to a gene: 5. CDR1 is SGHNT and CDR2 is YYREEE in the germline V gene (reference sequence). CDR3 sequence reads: CASSLGQGGPDTQYF. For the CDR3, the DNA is TGTGCCAGCAGCTTGGGACAGGGTGGGCCAGATACGCAGTATTTT.

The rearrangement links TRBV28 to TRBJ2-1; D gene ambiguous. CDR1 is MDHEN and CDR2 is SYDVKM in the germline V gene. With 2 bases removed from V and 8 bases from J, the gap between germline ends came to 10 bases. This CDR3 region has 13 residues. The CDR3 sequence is CASSLGPPHEQFF. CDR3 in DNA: TGTGCCAGCAGTTTAGGGCCCCCCCATGAGCAGTTCTTC.

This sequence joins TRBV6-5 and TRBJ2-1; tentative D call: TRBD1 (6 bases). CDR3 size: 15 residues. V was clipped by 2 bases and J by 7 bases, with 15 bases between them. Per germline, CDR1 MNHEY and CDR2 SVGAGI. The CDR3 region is CASSYKGQGMNEQFF. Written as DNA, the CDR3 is TGTGCCAGCAGTTACAAGGGGCAGGGGATGAATGAGCAGTTCTTC.

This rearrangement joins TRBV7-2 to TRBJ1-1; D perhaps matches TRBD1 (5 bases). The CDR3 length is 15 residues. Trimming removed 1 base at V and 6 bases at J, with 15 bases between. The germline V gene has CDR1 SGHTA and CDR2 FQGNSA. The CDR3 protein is CASSLVGQVEAEAFF. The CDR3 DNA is TGTGCCAGCAGCTTAGTGGGGCAGGTCGAAGCTGAAGCTTTCTTT.

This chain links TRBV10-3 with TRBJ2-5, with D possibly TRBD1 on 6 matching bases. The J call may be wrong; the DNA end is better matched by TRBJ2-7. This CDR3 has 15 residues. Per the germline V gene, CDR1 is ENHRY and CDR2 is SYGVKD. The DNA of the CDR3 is TGTGCCATCAGTGAAGTGACAGGACCCTCCTACGAGCAGTACTTC. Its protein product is CAISEVTGPSYEQYF.

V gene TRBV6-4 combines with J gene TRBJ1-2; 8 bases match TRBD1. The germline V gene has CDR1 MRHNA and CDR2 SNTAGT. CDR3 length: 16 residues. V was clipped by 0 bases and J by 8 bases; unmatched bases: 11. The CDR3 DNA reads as TGTGCCAGCAGTGACTCGTTCCTGGACAGGGACGGCGGCTACACCTTC. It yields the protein CASSDSFLDRDGGYTF.

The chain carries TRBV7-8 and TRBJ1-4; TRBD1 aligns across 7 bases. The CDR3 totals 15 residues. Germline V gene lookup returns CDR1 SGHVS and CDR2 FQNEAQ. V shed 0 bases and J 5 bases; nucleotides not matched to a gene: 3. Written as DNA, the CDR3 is TGTGCCAGCAGCTTAGCCAGACAGGGAAATGAAAAACTGTTTTTT. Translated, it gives CASSLARQGNEKLFF.

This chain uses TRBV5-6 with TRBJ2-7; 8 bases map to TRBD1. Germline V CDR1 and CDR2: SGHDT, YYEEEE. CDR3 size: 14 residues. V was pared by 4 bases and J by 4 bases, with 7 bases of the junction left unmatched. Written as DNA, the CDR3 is TGTGCCAGCAGCCACAGGACAGGGTGGTACGAGCAGTACTTC. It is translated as CASSHRTGWYEQYF.

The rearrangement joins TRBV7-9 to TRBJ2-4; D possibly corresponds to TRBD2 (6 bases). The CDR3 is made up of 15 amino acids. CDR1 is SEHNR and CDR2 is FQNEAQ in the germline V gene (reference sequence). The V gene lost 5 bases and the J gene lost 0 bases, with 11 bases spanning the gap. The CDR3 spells CASSAGTVAKNIQYF. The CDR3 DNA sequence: TGTGCCAGCAGCGCGGGGACGGTAGCCAAAAACATTCAGTACTTC.

DNA for the CDR3: TGTGCCAGCAGCTTGGGCCCGGGTCGATATGAAAAACTGTTTTTT. This encodes CASSLGPGRYEKLFF. The genes are TRBV5-6 and TRBJ1-4; D gene uncertain. The V gene's germline CDR1 is SGHDT and CDR2 YYEEEE. With 0 bases removed from V and 6 bases from J, the gap between germline ends came to 12 bases. CDR3 length equals 15 residues.

The CDR3, as DNA: TGTGCCAGCAGGGACTACTACGAGCAGTACTTC. Translation gives CASRDYYEQYF. The rearrangement uses TRBV2 and TRBJ2-5, with D maybe TRBD2 (6 bases). The end of the DNA fits TRBJ2-7 better, so the J call may be wrong. The CDR3 has 11 residues. Germline values: CDR1 SNHLY, CDR2 FYNNEI.